This TCR beta chain was profiled in a study of cytomegalovirus exposure and HLA in healthy donors. The CDR3 runs to 16 residues. Trimming stripped 3 bases from V and 2 bases from J, with 14 bases between. Germline lookup yields CDR1 LNHDA and CDR2 SQIVND (reference sequence). Repertoires were generated with immunoSEQ multiplex PCR, while TCRdb's copy carries only in-frame clones and drops some. Here the sample spans 100,000 to 150,000 clones, roughly 89% being singletons. Sequencing was carried out using PBMCs. The clonotype comes from a man between 25 and 39 years old in good health and CMV-seronegative. V and J are TRBV19 and TRBJ2-1, with D possibly being TRBD2 (6 bases). CDR3 in amino acids: CASSMFRQRAYNEQFF. The CDR3 region has the DNA TGTGCCAGTAGTATGTTCCGACAGCGGGCCTACAATGAGCAGTTCTTC.